This T cell receptor (beta chain) was profiled in a study of regulatory T cells in long-lasting Graves disease. Of note for this clonotype: The antigen is not known.

Relying on iRepertoire HTBI primers and Arm-PCR of CDR3 regions, the team built TCR beta libraries. TCRdb reanalysed the multiplex PCR reads using MiXCR and keeps one entry per CDR3 protein. The repertoire has roughly 360,000 distinct CDR3 sequences, approximately 23% of them found once; the top ten carry under 35%. Germline trimming cut 10 bases from V and 4 bases from J; bases unmatched to any gene: 6. The CDR3 spans 14 residues. Germline V gives CDR1 MNHEY, CDR2 SVGEGT. Study-level results: Patients with persistent disease showed a bias toward TRBV28, TRBJ1-2 and TRBJ2-5.

Time point of the sample: persistent/refractory GD, antithyroid drugs over 5 years with positive TRAb. The authors made the TCR library using RNA they extracted from PBMCs. Per American Thyroid Association guidelines, Graves' disease was diagnosed. The input for sequencing was peripheral blood mononuclear cells (PBMCs), taken when the disease was refractory, from a patient treated with antithyroid drugs. The chain recombines TRBV6-2 or TRBV6-3 with TRBJ2-2, with 10 bases lining up with TRBD1. This clonotype originated in a woman aged 40 to 49 with Graves disease. The CDR3 here is CAIRDRGGTGELFF. The CDR3 DNA sequence: TGTGCCATAAGGGACAGGGGTGGCACCGGGGAGCTGTTTTTT.